This T cell receptor beta chain stems from a study of memory CD4+ T cells and cytomegalovirus serostatus. Germline V gene data show CDR1 as SGDLS and CDR2 as YYNGEE. The CDR3 is 16 amino acids. Trimming removed 0 bases from V and 1 base from J, with 13 bases in between. Single viable CD3+CD4+CD8-CD45RO+ cells were sorted as the memory CD4+ T cells. The table came from immunoSEQ multiplex PCR; TCRdb's copy has only in-frame clones and leaves some out. The data hold 25,000 to 30,000 clones, with less than 80% observed a single time. This TCR was sampled from an adult in good health and CMV-seronegative. V is TRBV9 and J is TRBJ1-1; weak D call: TRBD1 (5 bases). Material for sequencing was memory CD4+ T cells from blood. This CDR3 is CASSVGPGYGNTEAFF. CDR3 nucleotides: TGTGCCAGCAGCGTAGGTCCAGGGTACGGGAACACTGAAGCTTTCTTT.